These 23 T cell receptor beta chains originate from one sample sequenced in a study of CD8 T cells in Susac syndrome. Reverse transcription of 0.5 to 1 ug RNA was performed with random hexamers. TCRdb analysed the immunoSEQ multiplex PCR reads with MiXCR anew, one entry per CDR3 protein. Of around 170,000 distinct CDR3 sequences listed, roughly nine tenths are singletons. Sequencing was done on a sample of CD4+ T cells from PBMCs. These receptors were collected from a human donor in good health.

This clonotype is a singleton in its sample. This chain uses TRBV7-2 with TRBJ2-7; no definite D call. CDR1 SGHTA and CDR2 FQGNSA come from the germline V gene. The CDR3 is 14 amino acids. Deletions cut 6 bases from V and 0 bases from J, with 12 bases between. CDR3 sequence reads: CASSSRLSSYEQYF. The CDR3 DNA follows: TGTGCCAGCAGTTCTCGACTGAGCTCCTACGAGCAGTACTTC.

The rearrangement links TRBV5-1 to TRBJ2-3, with D perhaps TRBD2 (5 bases). Germline loops: CDR1 SGHRS, CDR2 YFSETQ. The germline V and J ends were trimmed by 1 base and 3 bases, with 15 bases remaining between them. The CDR3 runs to 16 residues. CDR3 DNA: TGCGCCAGCAGCTTGACACCAAATCGGGGTACAGATACGCAGTATTTT. The encoded protein is CASSLTPNRGTDTQYF.

The chain uses TRBV28 and TRBJ2-7; the match to TRBD1 covers 10 bases. The J segment lost 5 bases and the V segment lost 4 bases, leaving 8 bases of the junction unmatched. The CDR3 is 15 residues long. CDR1 is MDHEN, CDR2 SYDVKM, per germline. CDR3: CASSSTGDRGNEQYF. Written as DNA, the CDR3 is TGTGCCAGCAGTTCCACCGGGGACAGGGGCAACGAGCAGTACTTC.

The J gene is TRBJ1-2, the V gene TRBV21-1; the D segment call TRBD1 is taken from the table without a DNA check. TRBV21-1 constitutes a pseudogene. This CDR3 is built from 18 residues. The CDR3 nucleotides are TGTGCCAGCAGCCCTCCGCCCAGAATCACTCAGAGCAACTATGGCTACACCTTC. This gives the protein CASSPPPRITQSNYGYTF.

A few counts support this clonotype. The chain links TRBV5-1 to TRBJ2-5; D uncertain. Germline V CDR1 and CDR2: SGHRS, YFSETQ. Trimming removed 0 bases at V and 1 base at J, with 7 bases between. The CDR3 is 14 amino acids. CDR3 bases: TGCGCCAGCAGCTTGGGGGTAATCCAAGAGACCCAGTACTTC. Residues: CASSLGVIQETQYF.

The CDR3 bases are TGTGCCAGCAGCTCACGACAGGGGAGCACAGATACGCAGTATTTT. Protein product: CASSSRQGSTDTQYF. The J gene is TRBJ2-3, the V gene TRBV5-4; 8 nucleotides agree with TRBD1. Per the germline V gene, CDR1 is SGHNT and CDR2 is YYREEE (reference sequence). The trim removed 3 bases at V and 0 bases at J, leaving 3 bases unmatched. CDR3 length: 15 amino acids.

This chain connects TRBV12-3 or TRBV12-4 to TRBJ2-5; TRBD2 aligns across 8 bases. The junction had 7 bases not matched to a gene; V was cut back by 3 bases and J by 7 bases. The CDR3 is 14 residues long. The CDR3 loop is CASSFVLAGGTQYF. As DNA, the CDR3 is TGTGCCAGCAGTTTCGTTCTAGCGGGTGGGACCCAGTACTTC.

The rearrangement uses TRBV7-2 and TRBJ1-1; TRBD1 aligns across 7 bases. The CDR3 length is 15 residues. Germline CDR1 SGHTA, CDR2 FQGNSA. J lost 3 bases, V lost 5 bases, and 9 bases had no gene match. The CDR3 sequence is CASSPQTGWDTEAFF. The CDR3 region has the DNA TGTGCCAGCAGCCCCCAGACAGGGTGGGACACTGAAGCTTTCTTT. The full variable domain, completed using reference TRBV7-2 and TRBJ1-1, is GAGVSQSPSNKVTEKGKDVELRCDPISGHTALYWYRQSLGQGLEFLIYFQGNSAPDKSGLPSDRFSAERTGGSVSTLTIQRTQQEDSAVYLCASSPQTGWDTEAFFGQGTRLTVV.

The chain employs TRBV6-1 and TRBJ1-5; D is uncertain. The V end lost 2 bases, the J end lost 4 bases, and 9 bases lay between the germline ends. Germline V gene sequence: CDR1 MNHNS, CDR2 SASEGT. This CDR3 has 14 amino acids. The CDR3 loop is CASSEFYRNQPQHF. CDR3 coding DNA: TGTGCCAGCAGTGAATTCTACCGAAATCAGCCCCAGCATTTT.

This sequence joins TRBV27 and TRBJ1-5; no definite D call. Trimming shortened V by 3 bases and J by 5 bases, and 8 bases separated the two germline ends. Per the germline V gene, CDR1 is MNHEY and CDR2 is SMNVEV (reference sequence). The CDR3 totals 13 residues. CDR3 nucleotides: TGTGCCAGCAGTTTCGGCGGGGATCAGCCCCAGCATTTT. Translating it yields CASSFGGDQPQHF.

This sequence joins TRBV19 and TRBJ1-2; D call uncertain. CDR3 length: 17 amino acids. Germline assignment: CDR1 LNHDA and CDR2 SQIVND (reference sequence). Trimming took off 3 bases at V and 1 base at J, with 18 bases between the two ends. CDR3 in DNA: TGTGCCAGTAGTATCCGGGCCCCAGCGTCCCATAACTATGGCTACACCTTC. Its translation is CASSIRAPASHNYGYTF.

J is TRBJ1-5 and V is TRBV6-5; no clear D gene. V was pared by 4 bases and J by 6 bases, with 7 bases between. CDR1 is MNHEY, CDR2 SVGAGI, per germline. This CDR3 region has 12 residues. The CDR3 loop reads CASSSRSQPQHF. Written as DNA, the CDR3 is TGTGCCAGCAGTTCCCGGAGTCAGCCCCAGCATTTT.

The rearrangement uses TRBV4-2 and TRBJ1-1; possibly TRBD1 for D (5 bases). Germline CDR1 and CDR2: LGHNA and YNFKEQ. V lost 4 bases, J lost 2 bases, and 17 bases lay in between. CDR3 size: 16 residues. The CDR3 region is CASSPRSRATNTEAFF. CDR3 coding DNA: TGTGCCAGCAGCCCCCGGTCCAGGGCGACAAACACTGAAGCTTTCTTT.

The genes are TRBV3-1 and TRBJ2-2; a possible D gene is TRBD1 (6 bases). Trimming took off 8 bases at V and 5 bases at J, with 12 bases between the two ends. Germline lookup yields CDR1 LGHDT and CDR2 YNNKEL (reference sequence). The length of the CDR3 is 13 residues. Here the CDR3 reads CASRQGRTGELFF. The CDR3 nucleotides read TGTGCCAGCCGGCAGGGGCGAACCGGGGAGCTGTTTTTT. Combining the CDR3 with reference TRBV3-1 and TRBJ2-2 gives the whole variable domain DTAVSQTPKYLVTQMGNDKSIKCEQNLGHDTMYWYKQDSKKFLKIMFSYNNKELIINETVPNRFSPKSPDKAHLNLHINSLELGDSAVYFCASRQGRTGELFFGEGSRLTVL.

The chain is built from TRBV7-9 and TRBJ2-5, with 10 bases lining up with TRBD2. CDR3 length: 16 amino acids. The ends lost 5 bases at V and 4 bases at J; junction bases unmatched: 10. From germline, CDR1 is SEHNR and CDR2 FQNEAQ (reference sequence). This chain's CDR3 is CASSPLAGEISETQYF. CDR3 DNA: TGTGCCAGCAGCCCCCTAGCGGGAGAGATTTCAGAGACCCAGTACTTC.

The chain recombines TRBV24-1 with TRBJ2-3; 10 bases are a match to TRBD2. The CDR3 sequence is 18 residues long. CDR1 and CDR2 (germline): KGHDR, SFDVKD. Trimming cost V 0 bases and J 3 bases; bases outside gene matches: 8. The CDR3 sequence is CATSDLKASGSRTDTQYF. The CDR3 DNA reads TGTGCCACCAGTGATTTGAAGGCTAGCGGGAGTAGAACAGATACGCAGTATTTT.

V usage is TRBV4-1 and J usage is TRBJ2-1, with 10 positions matching TRBD1. CDR3 length equals 15 residues. The germline V gene has CDR1 MGHRA and CDR2 YSYEKL. V dropped 1 base and J dropped 7; count of bases not matched to a gene: 4. The DNA of the CDR3 is TGCGCCAGCAGCCAAGGACAGGGGGCGTGGAATGAGCAGTTCTTC. The encoded protein is CASSQGQGAWNEQFF.

J is TRBJ2-1 and V is TRBV30; D is unresolved. Germline V gene sequence: CDR1 GTSNPN, CDR2 SVGIG (reference sequence). V was shortened by 5 bases and J by 6 bases, with 14 bases between the two germline ends. The CDR3 runs to 13 residues. CDR3 amino acids: CAWFIRGANEQFF. CDR3 nucleotides: TGTGCCTGGTTCATAAGAGGTGCCAATGAGCAGTTCTTC.

The chain joins TRBV3-1 to TRBJ2-7; 10 nucleotides match TRBD1. V was pared by 2 bases and J by 6 bases, with 7 bases of the junction left unmatched. The CDR3 covers 15 residues. Per germline, CDR1 LGHDT and CDR2 YNNKEL (reference sequence). The CDR3 region is CASSQPGQGLIEQYF. The CDR3 nucleotides are TGTGCCAGCAGCCAACCGGGACAGGGGCTGATCGAGCAGTACTTC.

This clonotype was observed a handful of times. The J gene is TRBJ1-1, the V gene TRBV28; D might be TRBD1 (5 bases). This CDR3 region has 14 residues. Germline V gene data show CDR1 as MDHEN and CDR2 as SYDVKM. The V and J ends lost 4 bases and 1 base respectively, with 10 bases between them. The CDR3 DNA sequence: TGTGCCAGCAGTTCCCTGAGGGGGAACACTGAAGCTTTCTTT. Translating it yields CASSSLRGNTEAFF.

A few counts support this clonotype. V and J are TRBV5-1 and TRBJ2-7; 9 bases are a match to TRBD1. The CDR3 is 14 residues long. Unmatched junction bases numbered 8, after V lost 4 bases and J lost 6 bases. Germline CDR1 and CDR2: SGHRS and YFSETQ. CDR3 DNA: TGCGCCAGCAGCCCCGGGACAGGGCTTCGCGAGCAGTACTTC. Residues: CASSPGTGLREQYF.

The gene calls are TRBV2 and TRBJ2-7, with 7 bases aligning to TRBD1. Germline V gene lookup returns CDR1 SNHLY and CDR2 FYNNEI. This CDR3 comprises 13 residues. With 4 bases clipped from V and 4 bases from J, the junction kept 4 bases outside the gene matches. CDR3 in DNA: TGTGCCAGCAGTGTGGACAGGATTTACGAGCAGTACTTC. Translated: CASSVDRIYEQYF.

V and J are TRBV20-1 and TRBJ2-1, with 11 positions matching TRBD2. The CDR3 has 14 residues. J lost 7 bases, V lost 5 bases, and 7 bases had no gene match. In germline, CDR1 is DFQATT, CDR2 SNEGSKA (reference sequence). The CDR3 bases are TGCAGTGCTCCGCCGGGACTAGCGGTTAATGAGCAGTTCTTC. Residues: CSAPPGLAVNEQFF.